Listed below are T cell receptor beta chains from one sample, sequenced in a study of prognosis after radiotherapy for stage I lung cancer. One entry per CDR3 protein results from TCRdb running MiXCR on the multiplex PCR reads. The table has around 17,000 distinct CDR3 sequences, over 15% seen once. This specimen was PBMCs, taken before or after stereotactic body radiation therapy (not recorded which). These receptors came from a donor of 50 years or more with non-small cell lung cancer. Each CDR3 is given with its conserved first and last residue. D genes are given only for firm matches. Each size is how often the clone was seen (once, few, many) or a class if it is expanded.

size: many; J: TRBJ1-1; V: TRBV6-1; D: -; DNA: TGTGCCAGCAGTCCCCCCCCGAACACTGAAGCTTTCTTT; CDR3: CASSPPPNTEAFF
size: many; J: TRBJ1-1; V: TRBV5-4; D: -; DNA: TGTGCCAGCAGCTTGGCGGGACATACGAACACTGAAGCTTTCTTT; CDR3: CASSLAGHTNTEAFF
size: many; J: TRBJ2-1; V: TRBV5-4; D: -; DNA: TGTGCCAGCAGCTTTAGACCGTACAATGAGCAGTTCTTC; CDR3: CASSFRPYNEQFF
size: many; J: TRBJ2-5; V: TRBV7-9; D: TRBD1; DNA: TGTGCCAGCAGCTTACAGGGGGCAGGGGTGGAGACCCAGTACTTC; CDR3: CASSLQGAGVETQYF
size: many; J: TRBJ2-3; V: TRBV19; D: -; DNA: TGTGCCAGTAGTATGCGAGATACGCAGTATTTT; CDR3: CASSMRDTQYF
size: many; J: TRBJ1-2; V: TRBV7-9; D: -; DNA: TGTGCCAGCAGCTTAGTGTGGGGAGTCTATGGCTACACCTTC; CDR3: CASSLVWGVYGYTF
size: many; J: TRBJ1-3; V: TRBV20-1; D: -; DNA: TGCAGTGGCCCCGAGGAGAGGGAGGTTGAAGACCCAGACTCTGGAAACACCATATATTTT; CDR3: CSGPEEREVEDPDSGNTIYF
size: many; J: TRBJ2-1; V: TRBV12-3/TRBV12-4; D: TRBD1; DNA: TGTGCCATTAACTACCCGACCGGGACAGGGCGGCACAATGAGCAGTTCTTC; CDR3: CAINYPTGTGRHNEQFF
size: many; J: TRBJ2-7; V: TRBV18; D: TRBD2; DNA: TGTGCCAGCTCACCAGGGGGGGTCGAGCAGTACTTC; CDR3: CASSPGGVEQYF
size: many; J: TRBJ1-5; V: TRBV7-9; D: -; DNA: TGTGCCAGCAGCTTGTCTGGCGGGGATCAGCCCCAGCATTTT; CDR3: CASSLSGGDQPQHF
size: many; J: TRBJ1-1; V: TRBV7-3; D: -; DNA: TGTGCCAGCAGCTTAGGGTTAGGCCAAGGAACTGAAGCTTTCTTT; CDR3: CASSLGLGQGTEAFF
size: many; J: TRBJ2-6; V: TRBV9; D: TRBD2; DNA: TGTGCCAGCAGTCCCTCCGCGGGGGTGTCCTCTGGGGCCAACGTCCTGACTTTC; CDR3: CASSPSAGVSSGANVLTF
size: many; J: TRBJ2-1; V: TRBV4-1; D: TRBD1; DNA: TGCGCCAGCAGCCAAGTACTGAGGACAGGGGGCAATGAGCAGTTCTTC; CDR3: CASSQVLRTGGNEQFF
size: many; J: TRBJ1-5; V: TRBV7-9; D: -; DNA: TGTGCCAGCAGCGACCACAGTAGCAATCAGCCCCAGCATTTT; CDR3: CASSDHSSNQPQHF
size: many; J: TRBJ1-3; V: TRBV15; D: -; DNA: TGTGCCACCAGCAACTACAAGGGAAACACCATATATTTT; CDR3: CATSNYKGNTIYF
size: many; J: TRBJ2-7; V: TRBV2; D: TRBD2; DNA: TGTGCCAGCAGCCAATGGACTAGCGGGTACGAGCAGTACTTC; CDR3: CASSQWTSGYEQYF